One sample yielded the 20 T cell receptor beta chains listed below, sequenced in a study of cytomegalovirus exposure and HLA in healthy donors. Vbeta (60) and Jbeta (13) primers were used in the PCR. Assay used: immunoSEQ multiplex PCR; TCRdb lists only in-frame clones, some missing. Found here are 140,000 or so clones, roughly 77% of them singletons; the top ten hold approximately 1.6%. Sequencing was done on a sample of PBMCs. The receptors were sampled from a woman aged 25 to 39 in good health and CMV-seronegative.

This rearrangement joins TRBV18 to TRBJ2-3, with TRBD2 identical over 16 bases. Trimming removed 3 bases from V and 7 bases from J; junction bases left unmatched: 7. The CDR3 is 17 residues long. CDR1 KGHSH and CDR2 LQKENI come from the germline V gene. Here the CDR3 DNA reads TGTGCCAGCTCACCGCTACCGGGACTAGCGGGGGGGCATACGCAGTATTTT. It yields the protein CASSPLPGLAGGHTQYF. The whole variable domain, remainder taken from reference TRBV18 and TRBJ2-3, is NAGVMQNPRHLVRRRGQEARLRCSPMKGHSHVYWYRQLPEEGLKFMVYLQKENIIDESGMPKERFSAEFPKEGPSILRIQQVVRGDSAAYFCASSPLPGLAGGHTQYFGPGTRLTVL.

The J gene is TRBJ1-2, the V gene TRBV28; 7 nucleotides line up with TRBD1. CDR1 and CDR2 (germline): MDHEN, SYDVKM. The V gene end was trimmed by 5 bases and the J gene end by 5 bases; junction bases not matched to a gene: 11. This CDR3 is built from 15 residues. The CDR3 DNA is TGTGCCAGCAGTACCGGGACAGTGCCCCTATATGGCTACACCTTC. Translated: CASSTGTVPLYGYTF.

The chain links TRBV7-9 to TRBJ2-5; D is perhaps TRBD2 (6 bases). Trimming removed 5 bases at V and 5 bases at J, with 9 bases between. The germline gives CDR1 SEHNR, CDR2 FQNEAQ (reference sequence). The CDR3 contains 12 residues. The CDR3 reads CASSPEGETQYF. The CDR3 nucleotides read TGTGCCAGCAGCCCGGAGGGGGAGACCCAGTACTTC.

V and J are TRBV6-5 and TRBJ1-4; 7 bases align to TRBD1. The CDR3 runs 13 residues. The ends lost 2 bases at V and 7 bases at J; junction bases unmatched: 1. Germline V gene data show CDR1 as MNHEY and CDR2 as SVGAGI. This CDR3 reads CASSYTGAEKLFF. The CDR3 region has the DNA TGTGCCAGCAGTTACACAGGGGCTGAAAAACTGTTTTTT.

CDR3 residues: CASSFIKLGLAGSQETQYF. CDR3 nucleotide sequence: TGTGCCAGCAGCTTCATTAAGTTGGGACTAGCGGGGTCCCAAGAGACCCAGTACTTC. The chain combines TRBV5-8 with TRBJ2-5, with 13 nucleotides matching TRBD2. Germline V CDR1 and CDR2: SGHTS, YDEGEE. The V gene end was trimmed by 2 bases and the J gene end by 1 base; junction bases not matched to a gene: 11. The CDR3 spans 19 residues. Full variable domain (rest looked up from reference TRBV5-8 and TRBJ2-5): EAGVTQSPTHLIKTRGQQATLRCSPISGHTSVYWYQQALGLGLQFLLWYDEGEERNRGNFPPRFSGRQFPNYSSELNVNALELEDSALYLCASSFIKLGLAGSQETQYFGPGTRLLVL.

The chain recombines TRBV28 with TRBJ1-2; 11 bases map to TRBD1. The CDR3 runs 15 residues. Germline lookup yields CDR1 MDHEN and CDR2 SYDVKM. V was pared by 2 bases and J by 5 bases, with 4 bases of the junction left unmatched. The CDR3 spells CASSLGTGGHYGYTF. As DNA, the CDR3 is TGTGCCAGCAGTTTAGGGACAGGGGGTCATTATGGCTACACCTTC.

The gene calls are TRBV2 and TRBJ1-4, with D uncertain. Per the germline V gene, CDR1 is SNHLY and CDR2 is FYNNEI. The CDR3 has 16 amino acids. Trimming stripped 6 bases from V and 3 bases from J, with 17 bases between. CDR3 sequence: CASSPPPFSPNEKLFF. CDR3 sequence (DNA): TGTGCCAGCAGCCCCCCTCCTTTCTCTCCTAATGAAAAACTGTTTTTT.

This clone appeared a few times. This chain links TRBV7-9 with TRBJ1-2; D remains ambiguous. CDR3 length equals 14 residues. CDR1 and CDR2 (germline): SEHNR, FQNEAQ (reference sequence). V lost 3 bases, J lost 5 bases, and 13 bases lay in between. CDR3 in amino acids: CASSLGRDPYGYTF. The CDR3 bases are TGTGCCAGCAGCTTGGGGAGGGATCCTTATGGCTACACCTTC.

The gene calls are TRBV19 and TRBJ2-7, with a weak D call TRBD2 (7 bases). The CDR3 covers 16 residues. The V end was cut by 3 bases, the J end by 2 bases, with 17 bases between. Germline loops: CDR1 LNHDA, CDR2 SQIVND (reference sequence). CDR3 residues: CASSIFDSGTTYEQYF. Written as DNA, the CDR3 is TGTGCCAGTAGTATTTTTGACAGCGGGACAACCTACGAGCAGTACTTC.

The J gene is TRBJ1-1, the V gene TRBV11-3, with 7 bases fitting TRBD1. V was clipped by 5 bases and J by 0 bases; unmatched bases: 6. Germline V gene lookup returns CDR1 SGHNT and CDR2 YENEEA. The CDR3 is 15 amino acids. In DNA form, the CDR3 reads TGTGCCAGCAGCGCGCGACAGGGAATGAACACTGAAGCTTTCTTT. It codes for CASSARQGMNTEAFF. The whole variable domain, filled in from reference TRBV11-3 and TRBJ1-1, reads EAGVVQSPRYKIIEKKQPVAFWCNPISGHNTLYWYLQNLGQGPELLIRYENEEAVDDSQLPKDRFSAERLKGVDSTLKIQPAELGDSAVYLCASSARQGMNTEAFFGQGTRLTVV.

This chain uses TRBV9 with TRBJ2-1; 8 bases line up with TRBD1. CDR3 length equals 18 residues. Germline CDR1 and CDR2: SGDLS and YYNGEE. J gave up 9 bases and V 4 bases, and 21 bases lay outside the gene matches. The CDR3 reads CASSRKGPGQAPSREQFF. CDR3 coding DNA: TGTGCCAGCAGCCGAAAAGGGCCGGGACAGGCACCGTCCCGTGAGCAGTTCTTC.

The chain has TRBV5-1 and TRBJ2-7; weak D call: TRBD2 (6 bases). The length of the CDR3 is 13 residues. The germline V gene has CDR1 SGHRS and CDR2 YFSETQ. Trimming took 8 bases from V and 4 from J, leaving 16 bases between them. The DNA for the CDR3 is TGCGCCAGTGGAACCGGGACTCTTTACGAGCAGTACTTC. This encodes CASGTGTLYEQYF.

The DNA of the CDR3 is TGTGCCAGCAGCTTAGGGCAGGGGGTTGAAGCTTTCTTT. Translating it yields CASSLGQGVEAFF. The V and J genes are TRBV7-2 and TRBJ1-1; 7 nucleotides line up with TRBD1. Unmatched junction bases numbered 3, after V lost 1 base and J lost 7 bases. The CDR3 has 13 amino acids. The germline V gene has CDR1 SGHTA and CDR2 FQGNSA.

This clone was seen a single time. The J gene is TRBJ2-2, the V gene TRBV5-4; 8 bases fit TRBD1. The CDR3 is 15 amino acids. Germline V gene lookup returns CDR1 SGHNT and CDR2 YYREEE (reference sequence). The junction had 8 bases not matched to a gene; V was cut back by 4 bases and J by 6 bases. The CDR3 DNA is TGTGCCAGCAGCCCCGGGACAGGATTACCCGGGGAGCTGTTTTTT. This codes for CASSPGTGLPGELFF.

The chain couples TRBV27 to TRBJ2-1; tentative D call: TRBD1 (5 bases). Trimming removed 2 bases from V and 5 bases from J, with 34 bases in between. This CDR3 spans 22 amino acids. CDR1 is MNHEY and CDR2 is SMNVEV in the germline V gene (reference sequence). CDR3 coding DNA: TGTGCCAGCAGTTTAGACGGGCAGGGTTTCGGTGCAAACATGGGGCGCGACAATGAGCAGTTCTTC. It specifies CASSLDGQGFGANMGRDNEQFF.

The chain combines TRBV28 with TRBJ1-5; a weak D match, TRBD1 (5 bases). The CDR3 sequence is 15 residues long. V gave up 6 bases and J gave up 5 bases, with 17 bases separating them. Germline values: CDR1 MDHEN, CDR2 SYDVKM. CDR3 nucleotide sequence: TGTGCCAGCAGCCCCTCTTCATGGGGGGATCAGCCCCAGCATTTT. Translated, it gives CASSPSSWGDQPQHF.

This rearrangement joins TRBV5-4 to TRBJ1-2, with D maybe TRBD1 (6 bases). Trimming took 3 bases from V and 3 from J, leaving 15 bases between them. CDR3 size: 15 residues. From germline, CDR1 is SGHNT and CDR2 YYREEE (reference sequence). The CDR3 sequence is CASSSGSGDDYGYTF. CDR3 nucleotide sequence: TGTGCCAGCAGCTCAGGATCAGGGGATGACTATGGCTACACCTTC.

This clone was observed a few times. V and J are TRBV6-6 and TRBJ1-5; possibly TRBD1 for D (5 bases). Germline assignment: CDR1 MNHNY and CDR2 SVGAGI (reference sequence). The V gene lost 0 bases and the J gene lost 4 bases, with 7 bases spanning the gap. The CDR3 length is 14 residues. The CDR3 nucleotides read TGTGCCAGCAGTTACTCGGGGCAGAATCAGCCCCAGCATTTT. Translating gives CASSYSGQNQPQHF.

The rearrangement links TRBV2 to TRBJ1-5; 10 bases line up with TRBD1. The CDR3 has 16 amino acids. CDR1 and CDR2 from the germline V gene are SNHLY and FYNNEI. Trimming took 6 bases from V and 5 from J; bases not matched to a gene: 10. CDR3 region: CASSGPGQGNYQPQHF. In DNA form, the CDR3 reads TGTGCCAGCAGCGGACCGGGACAGGGGAACTATCAGCCCCAGCATTTT.

The sample holds a few counts of this clone. The chain uses TRBV18 and TRBJ1-1; D gene ambiguous. V gave up 2 bases and J gave up 2 bases, with 9 bases separating them. This CDR3 contains 14 residues. Germline values: CDR1 KGHSH, CDR2 LQKENI. For the CDR3, the DNA is TGTGCCAGCTCACCAATGGGCCTAAACACTGAAGCTTTCTTT. It yields the protein CASSPMGLNTEAFF.